The 21 T cell receptor beta chains presented below share a single source sample, sequenced in a study of CD8 T cells in Susac syndrome. Reverse transcription of about 0.45 to 1 ug RNA was performed with random hexamers. TCRdb reprocessed the immunoSEQ multiplex PCR reads via MiXCR and lists one record per CDR3 protein. The repertoire holds 210,000 or so distinct CDR3 sequences, with around nine tenths as singletons. Source material: CD8+ T cells from PBMCs. The receptors here all came from a human donor with multiple sclerosis.

This chain joins TRBV25-1 and TRBJ2-5, with 8 bases lining up with TRBD1. The germline CDR1 and CDR2 sequences are MGHDK and SYGVNS. The CDR3 has 13 residues. The V segment lost 3 bases and the J segment 6 bases; nucleotides outside the gene matches: 3. The CDR3 DNA sequence: TGTGCCAGCAGTGACAGGGGGCGAAAGACCCAGTACTTC. This sequence encodes CASSDRGRKTQYF.

J is TRBJ1-3 and V is TRBV20-1; D not resolved. Germline values: CDR1 DFQATT, CDR2 SNEGSKA (reference sequence). V lost 0 bases and J lost 3, with 6 bases in between. This CDR3 contains 13 residues. The CDR3 bases are TGCAGTGCTAGAGATCTGGTTGGAAACACCATATATTTT. Translation: CSARDLVGNTIYF.

A few counts support this clonotype. This chain links TRBV12-3 or TRBV12-4 with TRBJ2-2; maybe TRBD1 (6 bases). Trimming shortened V by 7 bases and J by 9 bases, and 12 bases separated the two germline ends. The CDR3 runs 12 residues. The CDR3 DNA sequence: TGTGCCAGCACAAGTACAGGGCGGGAGCTGTTTTTT. Translating gives CASTSTGRELFF.

The chain employs TRBV12-3 or TRBV12-4 and TRBJ2-7; D not certain. Trimming took off 3 bases at V and 8 bases at J, with 11 bases between the two ends. CDR3 length: 12 amino acids. CDR3 amino acids: CASSLKGYKQYF. CDR3 coding DNA: TGTGCCAGCAGTTTGAAGGGTTACAAGCAGTACTTC.

The chain has TRBV5-4 and TRBJ1-1; D unclear. V was clipped by 0 bases and J by 1 base, with 10 bases between them. Germline V gene lookup returns CDR1 SGHNT and CDR2 YYREEE (reference sequence). The CDR3 is made up of 15 amino acids. CDR3 region: CASSLDWAGNTEAFF. In nucleotides, the CDR3 is TGTGCCAGCAGCTTGGATTGGGCGGGGAACACTGAAGCTTTCTTT.

The gene calls are TRBV2 and TRBJ2-7, with 8 bases identical to TRBD1. CDR1 is SNHLY, CDR2 FYNNEI, per germline. This CDR3 is built from 14 residues. The ends lost 3 bases at V and 4 bases at J; junction bases unmatched: 5. CDR3 residues: CASSDPRDRYEQYF. CDR3 in DNA: TGTGCCAGCAGTGACCCACGGGACAGGTACGAGCAGTACTTC.

The chain recombines TRBV6-2 or TRBV6-3 with TRBJ1-2; possibly TRBD1 for D (5 bases). Germline V gene data show CDR1 as MNHEY and CDR2 as SVGEGT. CDR3 size: 14 residues. Trimming shortened V by 5 bases and J by 8 bases, and 18 bases separated the two germline ends. Here the CDR3 reads CASSAAGAGRGYTF. The CDR3 DNA sequence: TGTGCCAGCAGTGCTGCCGGGGCAGGGCGAGGCTACACCTTC.

The chain combines TRBV2 with TRBJ2-3; 12 positions match TRBD2. V was clipped by 8 bases and J by 2 bases; unmatched bases: 8. The CDR3 has 16 amino acids. Germline CDR1 reads SNHLY; CDR2 reads FYNNEI. In nucleotides, the CDR3 is TGTGCCAGCCAACTAGCGGGGGGCATCCCCACAGATACGCAGTATTTT. Its protein is CASQLAGGIPTDTQYF.

This clonotype turned up a few times. The J gene is TRBJ2-3, the V gene TRBV7-8; D gene unclear. From germline, CDR1 is SGHVS and CDR2 FQNEAQ. This CDR3 comprises 13 residues. V gave up 2 bases and J gave up 6 bases, with 9 bases separating them. The CDR3 nucleotides read TGTGCCAGCAGCTTAACCCCGCCCGATACGCAGTATTTT. Translation: CASSLTPPDTQYF.

The rearrangement joins TRBV5-6 to TRBJ1-2, with D unresolved. This CDR3 has 13 residues. Per germline, CDR1 SGHDT and CDR2 YYEEEE. V lost 7 bases and J 4 bases, leaving 14 bases between the germline ends. The CDR3 sequence is CASLMAGSYGYTF. For the CDR3, the DNA is TGTGCCAGCCTCATGGCTGGTTCCTATGGCTACACCTTC.

This rearrangement joins TRBV5-8 to TRBJ1-1; D not resolved. The germline V gene has CDR1 SGHTS and CDR2 YDEGEE. V was shortened by 2 bases and J by 1 base, with 9 bases between the two germline ends. The CDR3 consists of 14 residues. CDR3 protein: CASSLLDPNTEAFF. DNA for the CDR3: TGTGCCAGCAGCTTATTAGACCCGAACACTGAAGCTTTCTTT. Full variable domain (rest looked up from reference TRBV5-8 and TRBJ1-1): EAGVTQSPTHLIKTRGQQATLRCSPISGHTSVYWYQQALGLGLQFLLWYDEGEERNRGNFPPRFSGRQFPNYSSELNVNALELEDSALYLCASSLLDPNTEAFFGQGTRLTVV.

In DNA form, the CDR3 reads TGTGCCTGGAGTCAAGGACAGGGGTGGACAGATACGCAGTATTTT. Encoded protein: CAWSQGQGWTDTQYF. The chain recombines TRBV30 with TRBJ2-3; TRBD1 matches 9 bases. CDR1 is GTSNPN and CDR2 is SVGIG in the germline V gene (reference sequence). V dropped 2 bases and J dropped 3; count of bases not matched to a gene: 6. The CDR3 covers 15 residues.

The chain links TRBV7-9 to TRBJ2-1; the D gene is possibly TRBD1 (7 bases). Between the trimmed V and J ends, which lost 5 bases and 7 bases, there was a span of 21 bases. The V gene's germline CDR1 is SEHNR and CDR2 FQNEAQ (reference sequence). The CDR3 is 16 residues long. The CDR3 coding sequence is TGTGCCAGCAGCCCAGGGGGGAGGAGCACCTCTAATGAGCAGTTCTTC. It specifies CASSPGGRSTSNEQFF. Full variable domain (remainder filled in from reference TRBV7-9 and TRBJ2-1): DTGVSQNPRHKITKRGQNVTFRCDPISEHNRLYWYRQTLGQGPEFLTYFQNEAQLEKSRLLSDRFSAERPKGSFSTLEIQRTEQGDSAMYLCASSPGGRSTSNEQFFGPGTRLTVL.

V is TRBV20-1 and J is TRBJ2-7; 7 bases are a match to TRBD2. This CDR3 is 14 amino acids long. Losses at the gene ends were 2 bases for V and 3 bases for J; bases not matched to a gene: 7. The germline V gene has CDR1 DFQATT and CDR2 SNEGSKA (reference sequence). This CDR3 reads CSARKRTSGYEQYF. As DNA, the CDR3 is TGCAGTGCTAGAAAGCGGACTAGTGGCTACGAGCAGTACTTC.

This rearrangement joins TRBV27 to TRBJ1-1; 8 bases map to TRBD1. Unmatched junction bases numbered 6, after V lost 4 bases and J lost 8 bases. CDR1 is MNHEY and CDR2 is SMNVEV in the germline V gene (reference sequence). The CDR3 runs to 13 residues. CDR3 sequence (DNA): TGTGCCAGCAGTTGGGGGACAGGCAGCGAAGCTTTCTTT. As protein: CASSWGTGSEAFF.

The chain employs TRBV18 and TRBJ1-2; 9 nucleotides match TRBD1. Germline assignment: CDR1 KGHSH and CDR2 LQKENI. This CDR3 is 14 amino acids long. After removal of 1 base from V and 7 bases from J, the junction contained 4 bases not matched to a gene. The CDR3 region has the DNA TGTGCCAGCTCACCACGGGGACAGGGAATTGGCTACACCTTC. Translation gives CASSPRGQGIGYTF.

V is TRBV2 and J is TRBJ2-1; D uncertain. The CDR3 extends over 14 amino acids. V was cut by 3 bases and J by 4 bases, with 10 bases left in between. CDR1 SNHLY and CDR2 FYNNEI come from the germline V gene. CDR3 sequence reads: CASSENLLYNEQFF. CDR3 nucleotide sequence: TGTGCCAGCAGTGAGAACTTACTATACAATGAGCAGTTCTTC. The variable domain in full, with the rest retrieved from reference TRBV2 and TRBJ2-1, is EPEVTQTPSHQVTQMGQEVILRCVPISNHLYFYWYRQILGQKVEFLVSFYNNEISEKSEIFDDQFSVERPDGSNFTLKIRSTKLEDSAMYFCASSENLLYNEQFFGPGTRLTVL.

J is TRBJ2-7 and V is TRBV25-1; D remains unclear. CDR1 and CDR2 from the germline V gene are MGHDK and SYGVNS. Trimming removed 1 base from V and 5 bases from J, with 6 bases in between. CDR3 length: 12 residues. The CDR3: CASSESADEQYF. Here the CDR3 DNA reads TGTGCCAGCAGTGAATCCGCCGACGAGCAGTACTTC.

The chain recombines TRBV11-2 with TRBJ2-5, with D perhaps TRBD2 (6 bases). The CDR3 is 14 amino acids. V lost 8 bases, J lost 2 bases, and 15 bases lay in between. Germline V gene lookup returns CDR1 SGHAT and CDR2 FQNNGV. CDR3 sequence: CASLGLATQETQYF. In nucleotides, the CDR3 is TGTGCCAGCCTCGGGCTAGCGACTCAAGAGACCCAGTACTTC.

The J gene is TRBJ2-3, the V gene TRBV20-1; tentatively, D is TRBD2 (7 bases). Germline CDR1 is DFQATT and CDR2 is SNEGSKA (reference sequence). The V gene lost 3 bases and the J gene lost 2 bases, with 9 bases spanning the gap. This CDR3 spans 13 amino acids. CDR3 bases: TGCAGTGCTAGTGGGGGGGCCACAGATACGCAGTATTTT. Protein product: CSASGGATDTQYF.

The rearrangement links TRBV6-5 to TRBJ2-1, with D possibly being TRBD1 (5 bases). This CDR3 region has 17 residues. Germline lookup yields CDR1 MNHEY and CDR2 SVGAGI. The germline V and J ends were trimmed by 0 bases and 5 bases, with 17 bases remaining between them. The CDR3 coding sequence is TGTGCCAGCAGTTACTCGATACGAACAGGCTACGACAATGAGCAGTTCTTC. Protein product: CASSYSIRTGYDNEQFF.